These 12 T cell receptor beta chains originate from one sample sequenced in a study of blood T cell repertoires in COVID-19. Libraries were prepared by immunoSEQ multiplex PCR; TCRdb keeps only in-frame clonotypes and omits some of them. This sample has 100,000 to 150,000 clones, with approximately 87% found just once. The sequenced sample was peripheral blood. These TCRs come from a woman in her sixties with acute or convalescent COVID-19.

This rearrangement joins TRBV5-4 to TRBJ2-1, with 7 positions matching TRBD2. The V gene end was trimmed by 3 bases and the J gene end by 6 bases; junction bases not matched to a gene: 12. CDR1 and CDR2 from the germline V gene are SGHNT and YYREEE (reference sequence). This CDR3 region has 16 residues. The CDR3 reads CASSSGGKRATNEQFF. CDR3 sequence (DNA): TGTGCCAGCAGCTCCGGGGGGAAAAGGGCCACCAATGAGCAGTTCTTC.

The rearrangement joins TRBV9 to TRBJ2-1; 11 nucleotides match TRBD2. The V segment lost 4 bases and the J segment 8 bases; nucleotides outside the gene matches: 8. The V gene's germline CDR1 is SGDLS and CDR2 YYNGEE. This CDR3 has 15 amino acids. CDR3 in DNA: TGTGCCAGCAGCACACTAGCGGGAGAGCGGGATGAGCAGTTCTTC. Encoded protein: CASSTLAGERDEQFF. The full variable domain, completed using reference TRBV9 and TRBJ2-1, is DSGVTQTPKHLITATGQRVTLRCSPRSGDLSVYWYQQSLDQGLQFLIQYYNGEERAKGNILERFSAQQFPDLHSELNLSSLELGDSALYFCASSTLAGERDEQFFGPGTRLTVL.

This chain connects TRBV7-8 to TRBJ1-3; D remains unclear. Trimming took off 0 bases at V and 7 bases at J, with 7 bases between the two ends. Germline assignment: CDR1 SGHVS and CDR2 FQNEAQ. The CDR3 has 13 residues. In DNA, the CDR3 is TGTGCCAGCAGCTTAGCCCCCAGTAACACCATATATTTT. Translating gives CASSLAPSNTIYF.

This chain joins TRBV28 and TRBJ1-1; D unclear. V lost 8 bases to trimming and J lost 5 bases, with 12 bases between them. Germline V lookup: CDR1 MDHEN, CDR2 SYDVKM. This CDR3 is built from 12 residues. The CDR3 is CASHATRTEAFF. DNA of the CDR3: TGTGCCAGCCACGCCACGAGAACTGAAGCTTTCTTT.

The chain couples TRBV6-5 to TRBJ2-7, with 8 bases aligning to TRBD1. Trimming cost V 7 bases and J 5 bases; bases outside gene matches: 10. The CDR3 consists of 14 residues. Germline V lookup: CDR1 MNHEY, CDR2 SVGAGI. CDR3 sequence reads: CASTPTGAVHEQYF. The CDR3 DNA reads TGTGCCAGCACCCCGACAGGGGCCGTCCACGAGCAGTACTTC.

This clone was seen only once. The rearrangement uses TRBV5-6 and TRBJ1-6; 7 nucleotides agree with TRBD1. The CDR3 spans 14 residues. Germline V gene data show CDR1 as SGHDT and CDR2 as YYEEEE. V lost 4 bases and J lost 6; bases outside the gene matches: 4. CDR3 residues: CASSQGQPNSPLHF. CDR3 DNA sequence: TGTGCCAGCAGCCAGGGACAGCCTAATTCACCCCTCCACTTT.

The rearrangement uses TRBV3-1 (or the pseudogene TRBV3-2) and TRBJ2-5; 11 bases are shared with TRBD2. Unmatched junction bases numbered 10, after V lost 3 bases and J lost 4 bases. CDR3 size: 17 residues. Germline V CDR1 and CDR2: LGHDT, YNNKEL (reference sequence). CDR3 loop: CASSHRRLAGGPETQYF. As DNA, the CDR3 is TGTGCCAGCAGCCACAGAAGGTTAGCGGGAGGGCCAGAGACCCAGTACTTC.

The V call is TRBV30, the J call TRBJ1-4; maybe TRBD1 (5 bases). Germline V lookup: CDR1 GTSNPN, CDR2 SVGIG (reference sequence). The V and J ends lost 5 bases and 0 bases respectively, with 13 bases between them. The CDR3 has 15 amino acids. CDR3 region: CAWGAGGATNEKLFF. Written as DNA, the CDR3 is TGTGCCTGGGGTGCTGGGGGGGCAACTAATGAAAAACTGTTTTTT.

V and J are TRBV11-2 and TRBJ2-3, with D tentatively TRBD2 (6 bases). This CDR3 comprises 13 residues. Germline CDR1 reads SGHAT; CDR2 reads FQNNGV. Trimming took 3 bases from V and 5 from J, leaving 9 bases between them. The CDR3 here is CASSFPGGDTQYF. CDR3 sequence (DNA): TGTGCCAGCAGCTTCCCCGGGGGAGATACGCAGTATTTT. Based on the CDR3 plus reference TRBV11-2 and TRBJ2-3, the full variable domain is EAGVAQSPRYKIIEKRQSVAFWCNPISGHATLYWYQQILGQGPKLLIQFQNNGVVDDSQLPKDRFSAERLKGVDSTLKIQPAKLEDSAVYLCASSFPGGDTQYFGPGTRLTVL.

V is TRBV2 and J is TRBJ2-1; 8 bases line up with TRBD2. The CDR3 loop spans 14 amino acids. V lost 8 bases and J lost 6; bases outside the gene matches: 9. Looked up from germline, CDR1 is SNHLY and CDR2 is FYNNEI. CDR3 loop: CASLLAGWANEQFF. In DNA, the CDR3 is TGTGCCAGCCTGCTAGCGGGTTGGGCCAATGAGCAGTTCTTC.

The CDR3 DNA reads TGCGCCAGCAGCCAAGCGCTAGCGGGGCACACCGGGGAGCTGTTTTTT. It codes for CASSQALAGHTGELFF. The V call is TRBV4-1, the J call TRBJ2-2; the match to TRBD2 covers 9 bases. CDR1 is MGHRA, CDR2 YSYEKL, per germline. CDR3 length equals 16 residues. The ends lost 1 base at V and 3 bases at J; junction bases unmatched: 3.

To note about this clone: Since a much larger clone is just one base distant, this may be a read error. CDR3 loop: CASSRHLNTEAFF. The DNA of the CDR3 is TGTGCCAGCAGCCGACACCTGAACACTGAAGCTTTCTTT. The rearrangement joins TRBV6-2 or TRBV6-3 to TRBJ1-1; no reliable D call. This CDR3 has 13 residues. Germline V gene data show CDR1 as MNHEY and CDR2 as SVGEGT. The V end lost 6 bases, the J end lost 0 bases, and 8 bases lay between the germline ends.